What follows describes a single T cell receptor beta chain. What it binds is unknown. The sample is drawn from a study of T cells expressing NK-cell markers. The overall study: The study sequenced eight donors, seven HCMV-seropositive and one seronegative.

Study-wide results and caveats: Once again these clonotypes came out on top in the CD3+CD56-NKG2C+ fraction of several donors.

Production of TCR beta cDNA relied on 5'RACE template switching with UMIs. One entry per CDR3 protein, without DNA, is what TCRdb gives after re-calling the 5' RACE reads. This repertoire includes about 110,000 distinct CDR3 sequences. The CDR3 is 17 residues long. Germline V CDR1 and CDR2: SGHVS, FQNEAQ. The chain combines TRBV7-8 with TRBJ2-7; TCRdb designates TRBD2, a call that cannot be tested without DNA. This receptor was identified in a woman aged 18-70 years in good health. Sequencing input: blood T cells: a sorted CD56 or NKG2C T cell subset, CD4+ or CD8+ T cells, or bulk PBMC T cells (not recorded which). This CDR3 reads CASSPGTSGTDLYEQYF.